Below, one T cell receptor beta chain is given with its context. Original processing notes: Researchers report that nucleated cell counts were estimated from reference gene primer amplification. Produced via immunoSEQ multiplex PCR; TCRdb's table is partial and in-frame only. The V and J calls and clone size come from that table; D and trimming were worked out from the DNA. This table has 40,000 or so clones, approximately 85% appearing once. The source of the sample is a study of blood T cell repertoires in COVID-19. As for the study in general: Sites across the United States, Italy and Spain contributed samples from acute and convalescent COVID-19. The cDNA or gDNA used as material had been derived from T cells, B-cell-depleted T cells, or PBMCs.

The CDR3 is 13 amino acids. Trimming took 8 bases from V and 7 from J, leaving 15 bases between them. Germline-derived CDR1 and CDR2 are MNHEY and SMNVEV (reference sequence). This chain joins TRBV27 and TRBJ2-1; D unclear. This clonotype originated in a woman aged 70-85 years in a cohort sampled during active COVID-19. Specimen: peripheral blood. CDR3: CASRRPGSNEQFF. The CDR3 DNA sequence: TGTGCCAGCCGCAGACCCGGGTCAAATGAGCAGTTCTTC.